This T cell receptor beta chain was sequenced for a study of OX40 agonist ivuxolimab in advanced cancers. Regarding the study in general: Ivuxolimab, which targeted the costimulatory receptor OX40 (CD134), was an agonistic, fully human IgG2 monoclonal antibody. Intravenous ivuxolimab was administered to patients every 2 weeks at six dose levels: 0.01, 0.1, 0.3, 1.5, 3 and 10 mg/kg. Of the approximately 54 dose-escalation patients, hepatocellular carcinoma was present in around 20, melanoma in roughly 15, renal cell carcinoma in 9 and head and neck cancer in 9. In the dose-escalation cohort, 70% to 90% of patients were male, and the mean age was approximately 60 years with a range of roughly 20 to 79. Patients were allowed to have had prior anti-PD-1, anti-PD-L1 or anti-CTLA-4 therapy, and approximately 43% of the dose-escalation patients had previously received checkpoint inhibitors. Partial responses occurred in three dose-escalation patients, of whom one had hepatocellular carcinoma and two had cutaneous melanoma. The purpose of peripheral TCRbeta sequencing was to test whether ivuxolimab changed TCR sequence diversity and led to clonal T-cell expansion. The paper covers the monotherapy dose-escalation part of the phase I ivuxolimab trial, which included N ≈ 57 patients. What the research found in general, with its limitations: On average, CD8+ T cells showed more expanded clones than CD4+ T cells after ivuxolimab. In the 0.1-3.0 mg/kg groups, partial responders were among the patients with the lowest normalized peripheral clonal expansion, particularly in CD8+ T cells. Low levels of normalized T-cell clonal expansion were also seen in some nonresponding patients. Which antigens the clonally expanded peripheral T cells were specific for was not determined. At doses of 0.1 to 3.0 mg/kg, clonal expansion of both CD4+ and CD8+ T cells in blood was seen between baseline and week 6.

For sequencing of the TCRbeta CDR3 region, genomic DNA was extracted from the sorted cells. The immunoSEQ Assay was used for sequencing of TCRbeta CDR3 regions. TCRdb stores this immuneACCESS table with in-frame sequences only. Part of the clones is absent; in the studies checked, under half of the shortfall reflects unresolved V genes, and no reason is known for the rest. The sample table records 13,000 or so clones; approximately 78% of these occur just once. Jointly, the top ten make up roughly two fifths of the sample. For this clone: There is no known antigen for this receptor. No base-level quality is on record; no much larger clone is a single base apart.

Patients with autoimmune disease history or receiving systemic immunosuppression were excluded from the trial. Peripheral blood for TCR sequencing was collected from all dose cohorts at baseline, on cycle 4 day 1, and on cycle 7 day 1. Samples came from an open-label, multicenter, first-in-human phase I dose-escalation trial of ivuxolimab. Adults with locally advanced or metastatic melanoma, renal cell carcinoma, hepatocellular carcinoma or head and neck squamous cell carcinoma were enrolled in the trial. Before TCR sequencing, CD4+ T cells and CD8+ T cells from peripheral blood were sorted into separate populations. Relative to germline, V is 0 bases shorter and J is 4 bases shorter, with 14 bases between their ends. Including cysteine and phenylalanine, the CDR3 has 16 amino acids. The kept DNA is CDR3 alone, 48 bases in frame from the first base. The germline V gene sets CDR1 to SGHDT and CDR2 to YYEEEE.

This clonotype was obtained from an adult with an advanced solid tumor such as melanoma, head and neck, liver or kidney cancer. The chain employs TRBV5-6 and TRBJ2-1; the D gene lacks a confident call. Material: CD4+ or CD8+ T cells sorted from blood, obtained in a trial of the OX40 agonist ivuxolimab. Here is the DNA: TGTGCCAGCAGCTTGGATGGGGTCGTATTTTACAATGAGCAGTTCTTC. This is translated as CASSLDGVVFYNEQFF.